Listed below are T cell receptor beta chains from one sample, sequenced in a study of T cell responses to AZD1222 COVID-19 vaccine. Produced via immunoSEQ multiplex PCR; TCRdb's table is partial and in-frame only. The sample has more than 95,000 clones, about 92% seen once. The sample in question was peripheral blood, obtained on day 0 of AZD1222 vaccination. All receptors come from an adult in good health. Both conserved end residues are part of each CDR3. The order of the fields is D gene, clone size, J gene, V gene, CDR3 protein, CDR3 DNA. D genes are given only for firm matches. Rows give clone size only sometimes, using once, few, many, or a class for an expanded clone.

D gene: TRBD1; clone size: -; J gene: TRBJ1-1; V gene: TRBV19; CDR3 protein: CASQDRAITEAFF; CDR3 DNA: TGTGCCAGCCAGGACAGGGCTATCACTGAAGCTTTCTTT
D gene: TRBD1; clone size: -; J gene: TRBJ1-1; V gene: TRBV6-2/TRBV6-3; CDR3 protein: CASSSQGAGSTEAFF; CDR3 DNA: TGTGCCAGCAGTTCTCAGGGGGCTGGGAGCACTGAAGCTTTCTTT
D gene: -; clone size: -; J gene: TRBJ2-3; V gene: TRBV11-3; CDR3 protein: CASSHQNTDTQYF; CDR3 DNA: TGTGCCAGCAGCCACCAGAACACAGATACGCAGTATTTT
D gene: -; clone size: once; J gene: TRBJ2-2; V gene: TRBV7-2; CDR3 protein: CASSPLVAGTGELFF; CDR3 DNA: TGTGCCAGCAGCCCACTAGTGGCGGGGACCGGGGAGCTGTTTTTT
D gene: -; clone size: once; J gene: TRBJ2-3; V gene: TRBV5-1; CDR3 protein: CASSLGTPPDTQYF; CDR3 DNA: TGCGCCAGCAGCTTGGGAACCCCCCCAGATACGCAGTATTTT
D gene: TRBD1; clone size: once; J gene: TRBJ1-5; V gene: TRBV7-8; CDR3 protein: CASSLQGAPHQPQHF; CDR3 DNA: TGTGCCAGCAGCTTACAGGGGGCCCCTCATCAGCCCCAGCATTTT
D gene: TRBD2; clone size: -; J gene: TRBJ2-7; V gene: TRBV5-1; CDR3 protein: CASRYGGTSVPYEQYF; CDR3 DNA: TGCGCCAGCAGGTATGGTGGTACTAGCGTACCCTACGAGCAGTACTTC
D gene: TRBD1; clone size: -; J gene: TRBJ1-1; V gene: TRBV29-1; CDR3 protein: CSVQRTGGSNTEAFF; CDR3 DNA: TGCAGCGTCCAAAGGACAGGGGGATCGAACACTGAAGCTTTCTTT
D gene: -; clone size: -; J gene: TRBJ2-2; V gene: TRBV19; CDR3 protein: CASSIAQGFGELFF; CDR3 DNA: TGTGCCAGTAGTATCGCCCAGGGGTTCGGGGAGCTGTTTTTT
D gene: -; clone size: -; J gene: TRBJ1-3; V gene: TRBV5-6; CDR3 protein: CASSSDRGKTGNTIYF; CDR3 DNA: TGTGCCAGCAGCTCGGATCGAGGGAAGACTGGAAACACCATATATTTT
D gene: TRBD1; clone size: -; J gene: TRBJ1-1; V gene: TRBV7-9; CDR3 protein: CASSLWGTGPTEAFF; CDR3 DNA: TGTGCCAGCAGTCTTTGGGGGACAGGTCCCACTGAAGCTTTCTTT
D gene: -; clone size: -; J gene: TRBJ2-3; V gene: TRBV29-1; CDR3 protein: CSVDRAGEGADTQYF; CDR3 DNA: TGCAGCGTTGATCGGGCGGGAGAGGGGGCAGATACGCAGTATTTT
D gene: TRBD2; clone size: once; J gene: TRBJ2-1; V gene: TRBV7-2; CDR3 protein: CASSSPPGLAGGYNEQFF; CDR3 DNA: TGTGCCAGCAGCTCACCTCCGGGACTAGCGGGGGGCTACAATGAGCAGTTCTTC
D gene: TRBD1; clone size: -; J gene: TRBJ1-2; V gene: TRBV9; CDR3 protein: CASSPDGRGLVGYTF; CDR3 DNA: TGTGCCAGCAGCCCAGACGGCAGGGGGCTGGTCGGCTACACCTTC
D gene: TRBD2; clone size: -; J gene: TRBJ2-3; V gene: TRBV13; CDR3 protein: CASSPGGGRAADTQYF; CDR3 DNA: TGTGCCAGCAGCCCCGGAGGCGGGAGGGCCGCGGATACGCAGTATTTT
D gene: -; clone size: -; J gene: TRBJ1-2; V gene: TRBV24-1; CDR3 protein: CATSDWTVGVGYTF; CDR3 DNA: TGTGCCACCAGTGATTGGACCGTGGGGGTAGGCTACACCTTC
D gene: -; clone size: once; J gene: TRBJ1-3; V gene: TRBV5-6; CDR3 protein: CASSLPGTVGNTIYF; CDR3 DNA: TGTGCCAGCAGCCTCCCGGGAACTGTGGGAAACACCATATATTTT
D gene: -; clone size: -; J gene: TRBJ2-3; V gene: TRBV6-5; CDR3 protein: CASSLGGQSTDTQYF; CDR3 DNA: TGTGCCAGCAGTTTGGGCGGTCAAAGCACAGATACGCAGTATTTT
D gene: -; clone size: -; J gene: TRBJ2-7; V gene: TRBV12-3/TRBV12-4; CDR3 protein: CASSWLGEQYF; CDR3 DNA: TGTGCCAGCAGTTGGTTAGGCGAGCAGTACTTC
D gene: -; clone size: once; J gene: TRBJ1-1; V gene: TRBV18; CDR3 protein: CASSRRETEAFF; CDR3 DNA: TGTGCCAGCTCACGAAGGGAAACTGAAGCTTTCTTT
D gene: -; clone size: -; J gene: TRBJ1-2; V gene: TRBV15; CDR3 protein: CATSRDPQGTYYTF; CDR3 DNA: TGTGCCACCAGCAGAGATCCGCAGGGGACTTATTACACCTTC
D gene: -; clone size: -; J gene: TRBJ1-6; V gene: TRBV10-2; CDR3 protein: CASSGREAFLNSPLHF; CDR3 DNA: TGCGCCAGCAGTGGCAGGGAAGCCTTCTTGAATTCACCCCTCCACTTT
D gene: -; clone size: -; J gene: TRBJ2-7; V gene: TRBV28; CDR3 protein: CASRGVGGLYEQYF; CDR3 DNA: TGTGCCAGCAGGGGGGTCGGGGGCCTCTACGAGCAGTACTTC
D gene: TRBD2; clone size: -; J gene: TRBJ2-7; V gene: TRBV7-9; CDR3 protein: CASSKPGLAGNEQYF; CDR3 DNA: TGTGCCAGCAGTAAACCGGGACTAGCGGGAAACGAGCAGTACTTC
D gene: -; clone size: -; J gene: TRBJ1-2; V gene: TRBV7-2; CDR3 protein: CASRVGGSANYGYTF; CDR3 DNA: TGTGCCAGCAGAGTAGGGGGATCAGCTAACTATGGCTACACCTTC
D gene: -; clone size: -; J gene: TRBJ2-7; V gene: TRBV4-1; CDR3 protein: CASSQEGRGVEEQYF; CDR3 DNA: TGCGCCAGCAGCCAAGAGGGCAGGGGAGTTGAAGAGCAGTACTTC
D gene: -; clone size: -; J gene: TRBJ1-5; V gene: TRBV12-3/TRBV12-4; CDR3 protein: CASRKQENQPQHF; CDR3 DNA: TGTGCCAGCAGAAAACAGGAGAATCAGCCCCAGCATTTT